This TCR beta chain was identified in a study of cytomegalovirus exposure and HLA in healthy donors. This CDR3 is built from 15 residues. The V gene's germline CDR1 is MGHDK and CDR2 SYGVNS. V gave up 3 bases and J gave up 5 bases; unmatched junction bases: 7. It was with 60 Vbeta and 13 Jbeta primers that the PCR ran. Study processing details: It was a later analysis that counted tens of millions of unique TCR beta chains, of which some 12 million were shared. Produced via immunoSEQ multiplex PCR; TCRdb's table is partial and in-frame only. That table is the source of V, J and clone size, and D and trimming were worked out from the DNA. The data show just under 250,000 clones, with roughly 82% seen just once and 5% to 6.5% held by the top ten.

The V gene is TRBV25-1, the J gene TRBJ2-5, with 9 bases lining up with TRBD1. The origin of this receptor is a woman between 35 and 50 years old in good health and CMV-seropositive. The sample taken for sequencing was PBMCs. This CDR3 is CASSDPTGGVETQYF. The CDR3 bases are TGTGCCAGCAGTGACCCCACAGGGGGCGTGGAGACCCAGTACTTC.